Below, 3 T cell receptor beta chains from the same sample are listed, as sequenced in a study of blood T cell repertoires in COVID-19. TCRdb keeps only in-frame clones here, not all; method: immunoSEQ multiplex PCR. Among tens of thousands of clones, around 78% were seen once, and the ten largest hold more than 13%. The sequenced sample was peripheral blood. Receptors originate from a human donor with active or convalescent COVID-19. The donor label of this sample is uncertain.

J is TRBJ2-7 and V is TRBV4-3; a possible D gene is TRBD1 (5 bases). The CDR3 runs to 16 residues. Germline V gene data show CDR1 as LGHNA and CDR2 as YSLEER. Trimming took off 0 bases at V and 4 bases at J, with 16 bases between the two ends. This chain's CDR3 is CASSQDSQSSGYEQYF. The CDR3 DNA reads TGCGCCAGCAGCCAAGATTCCCAGTCCTCAGGGTACGAGCAGTACTTC.

This chain links TRBV27 with TRBJ1-2, with D tentatively TRBD1 (5 bases). The CDR3 has 15 amino acids. Trimming left V 6 bases short and J 5 bases short, with 19 bases between. From germline, CDR1 is MNHEY and CDR2 SMNVEV (reference sequence). The CDR3 region is CASSKRGGDWYGYTF. DNA for the CDR3: TGTGCCAGCAGCAAAAGGGGTGGGGACTGGTATGGCTACACCTTC.

The V call is TRBV5-1, the J call TRBJ1-5; 8 bases map to TRBD1. Germline V gene lookup returns CDR1 SGHRS and CDR2 YFSETQ. The CDR3 sequence is 16 residues long. With 4 bases clipped from V and 7 bases from J, the junction kept 13 bases outside the gene matches. Written as DNA, the CDR3 is TGCGCCAGCAGCCCCCAGGGGGCCGCCTCCGGCCAGCCCCAGCATTTT. Encoded protein: CASSPQGAASGQPQHF.